Sequencing of this T cell receptor (beta chain) was carried out in a study of patients and donors after allogeneic stem cell transplantation. TCRdb processed the RT-PCR reads anew with MiXCR; each CDR3 protein has one entry. The sample lists 390,000 or so distinct CDR3 sequences, roughly 17% occurring once. Germline V gene sequence: CDR1 SGHAT, CDR2 FQDESV (reference sequence). This CDR3 is built from 18 residues. V gave up 5 bases and J gave up 0 bases; unmatched junction bases: 15. The chain uses TRBV11-1 and TRBJ1-2; 7 nucleotides line up with TRBD1. The TCR originated in a human donor who was either an allogeneic HSCT recipient or a stem cell or donor lymphocyte infusion donor (not recorded which). It is not recorded whose cells these are; they may come from a transplant donor. The sample was blood, either unsorted or a sorted T cell fraction (not recorded which). This chain's CDR3 is CASSLWDRQPNSNYGYTF. The DNA for the CDR3 is TGTGCCAGCAGCCTATGGGACAGACAGCCTAATTCTAACTATGGCTACACCTTC.